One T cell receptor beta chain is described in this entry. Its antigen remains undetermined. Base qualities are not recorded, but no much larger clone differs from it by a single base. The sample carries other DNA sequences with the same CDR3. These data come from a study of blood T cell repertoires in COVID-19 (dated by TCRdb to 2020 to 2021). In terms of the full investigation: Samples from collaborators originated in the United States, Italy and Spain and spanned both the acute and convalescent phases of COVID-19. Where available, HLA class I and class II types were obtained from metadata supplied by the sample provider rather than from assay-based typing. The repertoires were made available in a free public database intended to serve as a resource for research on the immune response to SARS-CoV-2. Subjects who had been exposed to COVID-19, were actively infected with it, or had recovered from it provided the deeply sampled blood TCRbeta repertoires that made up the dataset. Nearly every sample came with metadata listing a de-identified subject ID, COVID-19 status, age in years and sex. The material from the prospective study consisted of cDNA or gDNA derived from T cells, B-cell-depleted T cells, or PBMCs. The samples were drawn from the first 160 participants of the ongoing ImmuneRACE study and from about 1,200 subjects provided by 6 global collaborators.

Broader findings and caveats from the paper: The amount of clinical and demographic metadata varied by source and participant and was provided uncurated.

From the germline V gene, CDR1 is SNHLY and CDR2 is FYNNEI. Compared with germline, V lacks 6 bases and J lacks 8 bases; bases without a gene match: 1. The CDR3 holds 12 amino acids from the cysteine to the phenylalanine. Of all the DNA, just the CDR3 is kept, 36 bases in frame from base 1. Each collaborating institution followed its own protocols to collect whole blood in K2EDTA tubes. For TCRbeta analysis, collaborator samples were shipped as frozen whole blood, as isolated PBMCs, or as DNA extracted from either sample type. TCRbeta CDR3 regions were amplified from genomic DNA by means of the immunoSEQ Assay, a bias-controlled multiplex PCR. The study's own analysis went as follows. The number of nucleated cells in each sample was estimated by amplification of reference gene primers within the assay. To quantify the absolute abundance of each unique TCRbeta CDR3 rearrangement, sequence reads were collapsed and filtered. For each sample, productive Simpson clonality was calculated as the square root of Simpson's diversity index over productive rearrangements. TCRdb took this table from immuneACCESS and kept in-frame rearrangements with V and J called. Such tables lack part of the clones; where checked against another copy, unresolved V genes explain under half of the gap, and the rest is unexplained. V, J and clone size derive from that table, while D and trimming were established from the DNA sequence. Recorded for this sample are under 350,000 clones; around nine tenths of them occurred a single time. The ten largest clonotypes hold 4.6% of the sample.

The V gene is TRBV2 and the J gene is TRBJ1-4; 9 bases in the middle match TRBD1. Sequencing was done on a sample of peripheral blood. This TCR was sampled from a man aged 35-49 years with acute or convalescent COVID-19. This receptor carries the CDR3 CASRDRGEKLFF. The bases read TGTGCCAGCAGGGACAGGGGCGAAAAACTGTTTTTT.